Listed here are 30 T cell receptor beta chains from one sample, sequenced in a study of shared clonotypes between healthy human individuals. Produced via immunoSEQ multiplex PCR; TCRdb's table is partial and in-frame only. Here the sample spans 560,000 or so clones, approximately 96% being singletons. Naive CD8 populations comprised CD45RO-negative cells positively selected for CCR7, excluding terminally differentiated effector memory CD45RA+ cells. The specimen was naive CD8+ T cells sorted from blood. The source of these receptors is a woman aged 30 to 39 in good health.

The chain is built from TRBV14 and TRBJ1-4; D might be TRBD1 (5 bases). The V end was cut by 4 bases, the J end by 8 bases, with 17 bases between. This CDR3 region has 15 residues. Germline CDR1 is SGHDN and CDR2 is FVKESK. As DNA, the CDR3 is TGTGCCAGCAGCCTTAGGGGCCCCGGGAGGGAAAAACTGTTTTTT. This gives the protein CASSLRGPGREKLFF.

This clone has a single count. CDR3 in DNA: TGTGCCAGCAGCTTAGCGCAGACCGAAGATAATTCACCCCTCCACTTT. Protein: CASSLAQTEDNSPLHF. J is TRBJ1-6 and V is TRBV7-9; D is unresolved. The CDR3 totals 16 residues. The germline V gene has CDR1 SEHNR and CDR2 FQNEAQ (reference sequence). Between the trimmed V and J ends, which lost 0 bases and 5 bases, there was a span of 11 bases.

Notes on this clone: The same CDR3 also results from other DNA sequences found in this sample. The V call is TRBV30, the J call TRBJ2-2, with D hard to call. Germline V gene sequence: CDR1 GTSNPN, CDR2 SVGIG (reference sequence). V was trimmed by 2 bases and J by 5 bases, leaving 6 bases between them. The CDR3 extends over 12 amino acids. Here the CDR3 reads CAWSLGTGELFF. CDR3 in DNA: TGTGCCTGGAGTCTTGGGACCGGGGAGCTGTTTTTT.

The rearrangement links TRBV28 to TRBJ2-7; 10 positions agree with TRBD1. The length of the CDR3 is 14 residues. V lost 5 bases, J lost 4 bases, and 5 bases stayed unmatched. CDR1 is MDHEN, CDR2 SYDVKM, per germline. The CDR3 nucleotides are TGTGCCAGCAGTCACTGGACAGGGGGGTACGAGCAGTACTTC. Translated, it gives CASSHWTGGYEQYF.

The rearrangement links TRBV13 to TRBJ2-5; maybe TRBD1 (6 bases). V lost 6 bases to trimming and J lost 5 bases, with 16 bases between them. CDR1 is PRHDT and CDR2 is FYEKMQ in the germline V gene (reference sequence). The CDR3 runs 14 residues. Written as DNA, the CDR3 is TGTGCCAGCAGACACGCGACAGGCAGCGAGACCCAGTACTTC. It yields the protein CASRHATGSETQYF.

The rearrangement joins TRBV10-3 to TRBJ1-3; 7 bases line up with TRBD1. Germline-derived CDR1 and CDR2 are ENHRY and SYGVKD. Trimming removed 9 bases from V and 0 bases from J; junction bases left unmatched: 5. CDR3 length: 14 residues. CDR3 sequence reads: CAITGTASGNTIYF. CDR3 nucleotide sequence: TGTGCCATTACCGGGACAGCCTCTGGAAACACCATATATTTT.

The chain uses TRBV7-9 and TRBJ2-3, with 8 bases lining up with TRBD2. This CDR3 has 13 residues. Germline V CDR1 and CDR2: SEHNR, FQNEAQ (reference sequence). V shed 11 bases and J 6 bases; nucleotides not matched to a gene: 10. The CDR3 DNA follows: TGTGCCTTCCAAGCGGGAGAAGTGGATACGCAGTATTTT. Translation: CAFQAGEVDTQYF.

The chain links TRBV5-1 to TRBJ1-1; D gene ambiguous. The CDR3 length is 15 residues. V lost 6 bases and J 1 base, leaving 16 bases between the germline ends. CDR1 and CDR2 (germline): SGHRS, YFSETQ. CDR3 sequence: CASKLEGRPNTEAFF. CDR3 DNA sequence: TGCGCCAGCAAGCTCGAAGGACGTCCGAACACTGAAGCTTTCTTT. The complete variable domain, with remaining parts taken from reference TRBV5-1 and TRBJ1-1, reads KAGVTQTPRYLIKTRGQQVTLSCSPISGHRSVSWYQQTPGQGLQFLFEYFSETQRNKGNFPGRFSGRQFSNSRSEMNVSTLELGDSALYLCASKLEGRPNTEAFFGQGTRLTVV.

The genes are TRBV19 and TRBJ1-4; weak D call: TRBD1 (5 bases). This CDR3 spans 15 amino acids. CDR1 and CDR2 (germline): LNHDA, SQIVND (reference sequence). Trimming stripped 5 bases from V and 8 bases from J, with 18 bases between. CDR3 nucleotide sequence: TGTGCCAGTAGTGACGGGGGTCGCATTGGAGAAAAACTGTTTTTT. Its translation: CASSDGGRIGEKLFF. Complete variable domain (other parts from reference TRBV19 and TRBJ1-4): DGGITQSPKYLFRKEGQNVTLSCEQNLNHDAMYWYRQDPGQGLRLIYYSQIVNDFQKGDIAEGYSVSREKKESFPLTVTSAQKNPTAFYLCASSDGGRIGEKLFFGSGTQLSVL.

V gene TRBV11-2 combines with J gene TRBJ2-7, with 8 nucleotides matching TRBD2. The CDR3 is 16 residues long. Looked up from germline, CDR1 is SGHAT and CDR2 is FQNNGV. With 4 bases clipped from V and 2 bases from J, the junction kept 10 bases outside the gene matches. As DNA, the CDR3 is TGTGCCAGCAGCTCCACAAAAGGGACTAGTACCTACGAGCAGTACTTC. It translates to CASSSTKGTSTYEQYF.

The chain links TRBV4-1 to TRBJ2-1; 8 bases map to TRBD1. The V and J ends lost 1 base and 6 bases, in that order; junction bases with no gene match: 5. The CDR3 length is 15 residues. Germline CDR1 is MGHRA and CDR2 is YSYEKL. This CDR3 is CASSQGQGASNEQFF. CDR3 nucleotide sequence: TGCGCCAGCAGCCAAGGGCAGGGGGCGTCCAATGAGCAGTTCTTC.

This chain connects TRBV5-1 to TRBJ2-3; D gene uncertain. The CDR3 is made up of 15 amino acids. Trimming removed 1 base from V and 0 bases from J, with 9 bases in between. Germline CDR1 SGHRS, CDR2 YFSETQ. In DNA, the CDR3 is TGCGCCAGCAGCTTGTCCGGCGGAAGCACAGATACGCAGTATTTT. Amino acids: CASSLSGGSTDTQYF.

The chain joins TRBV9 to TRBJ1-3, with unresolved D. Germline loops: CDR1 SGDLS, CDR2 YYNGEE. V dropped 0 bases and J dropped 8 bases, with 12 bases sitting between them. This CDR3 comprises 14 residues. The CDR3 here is CASSVGRFGDTIYF. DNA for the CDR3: TGTGCCAGCAGCGTAGGCAGGTTCGGGGACACCATATATTTT.

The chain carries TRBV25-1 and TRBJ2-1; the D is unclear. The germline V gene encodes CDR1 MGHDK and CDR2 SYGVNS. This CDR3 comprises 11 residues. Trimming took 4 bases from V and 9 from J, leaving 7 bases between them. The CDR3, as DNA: TGTGCCAGCAGTGCATCCGGTGAGCAGTTCTTC. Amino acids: CASSASGEQFF.

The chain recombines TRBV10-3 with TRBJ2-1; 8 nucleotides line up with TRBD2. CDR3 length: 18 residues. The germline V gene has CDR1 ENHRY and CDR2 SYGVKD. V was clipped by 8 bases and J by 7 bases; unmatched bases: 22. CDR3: CAISSSGSLVGRGNEQFF. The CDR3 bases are TGTGCCATCTCCTCCAGCGGGAGTTTAGTTGGGCGTGGGAATGAGCAGTTCTTC.

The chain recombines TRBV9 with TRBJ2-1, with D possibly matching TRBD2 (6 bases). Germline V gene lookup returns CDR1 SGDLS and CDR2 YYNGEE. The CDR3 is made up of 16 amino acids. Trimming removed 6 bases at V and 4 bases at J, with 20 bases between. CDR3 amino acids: CASTLRPASAYNEQFF. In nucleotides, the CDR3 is TGTGCCAGCACCCTAAGACCGGCTAGCGCATACAATGAGCAGTTCTTC.

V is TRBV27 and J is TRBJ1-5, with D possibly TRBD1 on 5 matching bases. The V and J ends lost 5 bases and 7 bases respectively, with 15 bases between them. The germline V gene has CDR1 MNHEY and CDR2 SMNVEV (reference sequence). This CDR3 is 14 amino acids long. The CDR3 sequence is CASSRADGGQPQHF. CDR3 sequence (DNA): TGTGCCAGCAGTAGGGCGGACGGGGGGCAGCCCCAGCATTTT.

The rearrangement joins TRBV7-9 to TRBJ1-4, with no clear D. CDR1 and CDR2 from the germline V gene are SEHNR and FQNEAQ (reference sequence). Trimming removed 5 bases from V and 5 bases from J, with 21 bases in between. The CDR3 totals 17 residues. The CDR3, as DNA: TGTGCCAGCAGCCCCCCCCGAGGAAGCAGACGAAATGAAAAACTGTTTTTT. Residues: CASSPPRGSRRNEKLFF.

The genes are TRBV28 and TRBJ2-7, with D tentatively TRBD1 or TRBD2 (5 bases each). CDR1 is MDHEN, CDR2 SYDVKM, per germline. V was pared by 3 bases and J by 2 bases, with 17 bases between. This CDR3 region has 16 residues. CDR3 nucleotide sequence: TGTGCCAGCAGTTTGGTAGGGGAGACATCAACCTACGAGCAGTACTTC. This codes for CASSLVGETSTYEQYF.

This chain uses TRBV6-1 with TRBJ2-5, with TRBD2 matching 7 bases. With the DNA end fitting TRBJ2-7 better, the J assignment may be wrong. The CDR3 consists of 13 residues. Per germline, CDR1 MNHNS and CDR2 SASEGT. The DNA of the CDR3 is TGTGCCAGCGGAACGGGGGGAGCCCACGAGCAGTACTTC. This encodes CASGTGGAHEQYF.

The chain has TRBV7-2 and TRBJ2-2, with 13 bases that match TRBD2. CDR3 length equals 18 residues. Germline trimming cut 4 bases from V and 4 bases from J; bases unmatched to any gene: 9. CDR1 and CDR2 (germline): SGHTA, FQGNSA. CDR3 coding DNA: TGTGCCAGCAGCTCACGGTTAAGGACTAGCGGGAGCACCGGGGAGCTGTTTTTT. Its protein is CASSSRLRTSGSTGELFF.

Here the CDR3 reads CASSTYGTSGYNEQFF. The CDR3 DNA reads as TGTGCCAGCAGCACCTACGGGACTAGCGGCTACAATGAGCAGTTCTTC. The rearrangement links TRBV7-8 to TRBJ2-1, with 11 bases that match TRBD2. There are 16 residues in the CDR3. V shed 5 bases, J shed 3 bases, and the junction held 6 bases outside the gene matches. Germline V CDR1 and CDR2: SGHVS, FQNEAQ.

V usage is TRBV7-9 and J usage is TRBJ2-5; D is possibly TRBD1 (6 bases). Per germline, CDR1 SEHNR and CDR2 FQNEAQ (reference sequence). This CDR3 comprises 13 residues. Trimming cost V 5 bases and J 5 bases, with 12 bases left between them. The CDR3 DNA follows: TGTGCCAGCAGCCCACAGGGCACGGAGACCCAGTACTTC. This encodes CASSPQGTETQYF.

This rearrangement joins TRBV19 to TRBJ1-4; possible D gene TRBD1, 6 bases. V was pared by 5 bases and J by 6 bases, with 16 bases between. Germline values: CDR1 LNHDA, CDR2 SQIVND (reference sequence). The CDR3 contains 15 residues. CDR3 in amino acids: CASSFRTVGDEKLFF. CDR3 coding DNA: TGTGCCAGTAGTTTCCGGACAGTGGGTGATGAAAAACTGTTTTTT.

In DNA form, the CDR3 reads TGTGCCAGCACCCAGAGGCAGGGGGGAGAGACCCAGTACTTC. This codes for CASTQRQGGETQYF. The V and J genes are TRBV11-2 and TRBJ2-5; TRBD1 is a possible D gene (7 bases). This CDR3 comprises 14 residues. CDR1 SGHAT and CDR2 FQNNGV come from the germline V gene. Trimming took 7 bases from V and 4 from J, leaving 16 bases between them.

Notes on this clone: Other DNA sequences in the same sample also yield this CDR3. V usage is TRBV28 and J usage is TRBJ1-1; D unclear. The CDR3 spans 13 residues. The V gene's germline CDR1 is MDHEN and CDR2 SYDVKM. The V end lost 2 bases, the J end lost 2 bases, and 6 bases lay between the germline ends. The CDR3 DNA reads TGTGCCAGCAGTTTAGGGCGAAACACTGAAGCTTTCTTT. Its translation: CASSLGRNTEAFF.

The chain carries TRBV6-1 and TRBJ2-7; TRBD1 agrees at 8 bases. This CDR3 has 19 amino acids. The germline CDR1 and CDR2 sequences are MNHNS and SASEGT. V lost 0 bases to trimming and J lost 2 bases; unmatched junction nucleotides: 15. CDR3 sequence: CASSEALPTGAGPTYEQYF. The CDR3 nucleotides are TGTGCCAGCAGTGAAGCGCTTCCGACAGGGGCGGGACCGACCTACGAGCAGTACTTC.

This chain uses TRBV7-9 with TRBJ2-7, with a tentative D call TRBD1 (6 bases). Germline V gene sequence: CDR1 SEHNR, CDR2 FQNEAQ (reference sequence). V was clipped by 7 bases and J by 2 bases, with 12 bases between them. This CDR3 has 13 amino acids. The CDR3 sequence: CASTLDSPYEQYF. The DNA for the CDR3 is TGTGCCAGCACCTTGGACAGTCCCTACGAGCAGTACTTC. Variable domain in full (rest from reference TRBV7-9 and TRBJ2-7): DTGVSQNPRHKITKRGQNVTFRCDPISEHNRLYWYRQTLGQGPEFLTYFQNEAQLEKSRLLSDRFSAERPKGSFSTLEIQRTEQGDSAMYLCASTLDSPYEQYFGPGTRLTVT.

The CDR3 region has the DNA TGTGCCTCCAAATACGGACGGGCCTCCTACGAGCAGTACTTC. This codes for CASKYGRASYEQYF. The chain links TRBV27 to TRBJ2-7; D unresolved. The germline V gene has CDR1 MNHEY and CDR2 SMNVEV (reference sequence). Trimming shortened V by 11 bases and J by 0 bases, and 17 bases separated the two germline ends. This CDR3 is 14 amino acids long.

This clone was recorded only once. CDR3 sequence (DNA): TGTGCCAGCATCGAAGCGGGGGAGGGGTTTTACGAGCAGTACTTC. Amino acids: CASIEAGEGFYEQYF. The V and J genes are TRBV2 and TRBJ2-7; the match to TRBD2 covers 8 bases. Germline trimming cut 7 bases from V and 4 bases from J; bases unmatched to any gene: 12. This CDR3 has 15 amino acids. The germline CDR1 and CDR2 sequences are SNHLY and FYNNEI.